This TCR beta chain is drawn from a study of HIV-infected children after antiretroviral therapy interruption. Study in general: In continuous treatment, analyzed samples were from weeks 0, 48 and 150. Study observations and caveats: By the end of treatment interruption, naive CD4+ clonality (Gini) increased. Some non-naive CD45RA+ T cells might be present among sorted naive cells.

The TCR library was built from RNA with a 3' RACE protocol and unique molecular identifiers. From the 3' RACE reads, TCRdb called clonotypes with MiXCR, one entry per CDR3 protein. The sample has around 47,000 distinct CDR3 sequences, approximately 4% seen once. Treatment reported: PENTA 11 planned treatment interruption arm or continuous ART arm. This clonotype came up many times. Its antigen is not identified. The CDR3 totals 14 residues. CDR1 and CDR2 (germline): DFQATT, SNEGSKA (reference sequence). The V and J ends lost 0 bases and 3 bases, in that order; junction bases with no gene match: 3. Material: CD45RA+ CD4+ T cells from PBMCs, pooled from several time points, obtained from a donor given antiretroviral therapy, either interrupted or continuous. As for subset: naive CD4+ CD45RA+ CD45RO- T cells. The chain is built from TRBV20-1 and TRBJ2-3; 7 positions agree with TRBD1. The sequence derives from a pool of human donors with HIV. CDR3 sequence reads: CSARDSRGTDTQYF. CDR3 sequence (DNA): TGCAGTGCTAGAGATAGCAGGGGGACAGATACGCAGTATTTT.